The 28 T cell receptor beta chains below were found in one sample sequenced in a study of PD-1 blockade in classical Hodgkin lymphoma. Time point denoted: newly diagnosed, previously untreated cHL patient sample. From thawed PBMCs, CD4+ T cells were purified using magnetic negative selection. Method: immunoSEQ multiplex PCR; TCRdb's copy keeps in-frame clones and lacks some. The data contain about 20,000 clones, roughly 87% of them seen just once; the ten biggest clones take up over 0.2%. The sample consisted of CD4+ T cells from blood. The receptors come from a human donor with classical Hodgkin lymphoma.

The chain recombines TRBV7-9 with TRBJ2-5; 11 nucleotides match TRBD1. V was clipped by 11 bases and J by 0 bases; unmatched bases: 8. Germline V gene data show CDR1 as SEHNR and CDR2 as FQNEAQ (reference sequence). This CDR3 has 15 amino acids. CDR3 sequence: CAGGTGGPYQETQYF. CDR3 nucleotides: TGTGCCGGAGGGACAGGGGGACCGTACCAAGAGACCCAGTACTTC.

The chain uses TRBV19 and TRBJ1-2; 7 nucleotides align to TRBD1. Losses at the gene ends were 10 bases for V and 8 bases for J; bases not matched to a gene: 7. This CDR3 has 11 residues. Germline V gene lookup returns CDR1 LNHDA and CDR2 SQIVND (reference sequence). CDR3 sequence (DNA): TGTGCCACTACAGGGGCTTGGGGCTACACCTTC. Translating it yields CATTGAWGYTF.

The chain links TRBV6-5 to TRBJ1-1; D gene ambiguous. V shed 4 bases and J shed 2 bases, with 8 bases lying between them. The CDR3 runs 13 residues. CDR1 is MNHEY, CDR2 SVGAGI, per germline. CDR3 in DNA: TGTGCCAGCAGTTGGGAGGGAAACACTGAAGCTTTCTTT. As protein: CASSWEGNTEAFF.

The J gene is TRBJ1-6, the V gene TRBV6-5, with D tentatively TRBD1 (6 bases). CDR3 size: 12 residues. Germline values: CDR1 MNHEY, CDR2 SVGAGI. V lost 6 bases and J lost 7, with 7 bases in between. CDR3 DNA sequence: TGTGCCAGCAGGGGGGCAAATTCACCCCTCCACTTT. Translating gives CASRGANSPLHF.

The J gene is TRBJ1-5, the V gene TRBV7-9, with 7 bases that match TRBD1. V was pared by 1 base and J by 7 bases, with 10 bases of the junction left unmatched. The CDR3 runs 16 residues. Looked up from germline, CDR1 is SEHNR and CDR2 is FQNEAQ (reference sequence). The CDR3 bases are TGTGCCAGCAGCTTAGGCGATCGGGACAGAGGGCAGCCCCAGCATTTT. Translated, it gives CASSLGDRDRGQPQHF.

The rearrangement links TRBV23-1 to TRBJ1-4; TRBD1 matches 7 bases. TRBV23-1 is reported as an ORF; its role is uncertain. CDR3 size: 15 residues. Trimming took 8 bases from V and 5 from J; bases not matched to a gene: 11. DNA for the CDR3: TGCGCCAGCCCTGATCGGGACAGACACAATGAAAAACTGTTTTTT. Amino acids: CASPDRDRHNEKLFF.

The chain recombines TRBV5-6 with TRBJ2-7; D is possibly TRBD1 (6 bases). This CDR3 has 14 amino acids. The V gene lost 0 bases and the J gene lost 9 bases, with 16 bases spanning the gap. CDR1 is SGHDT, CDR2 YYEEEE, per germline. CDR3 DNA sequence: TGTGCCAGCAGCTTGGAGGGGGTCCCCACGCGGCAGTACTTC. Protein: CASSLEGVPTRQYF.

The CDR3 here is CASIRGDTEAFF. The CDR3 bases are TGTGCCAGCATAAGAGGGGACACTGAAGCTTTCTTT. This chain connects TRBV28 to TRBJ1-1, with D possibly being TRBD1 (5 bases). Trimming stripped 7 bases from V and 3 bases from J, with 9 bases between. The CDR3 runs to 12 residues. Per germline, CDR1 MDHEN and CDR2 SYDVKM.

V gene TRBV9 combines with J gene TRBJ1-1; D may be TRBD1 (5 bases). Germline assignment: CDR1 SGDLS and CDR2 YYNGEE. The V end lost 2 bases, the J end lost 0 bases, and 11 bases lay between the germline ends. The CDR3 covers 15 residues. Here the CDR3 reads CASSVGGIMNTEAFF. CDR3 sequence (DNA): TGTGCCAGCAGCGTTGGGGGGATAATGAACACTGAAGCTTTCTTT. The variable domain in full, with the rest retrieved from reference TRBV9 and TRBJ1-1, is DSGVTQTPKHLITATGQRVTLRCSPRSGDLSVYWYQQSLDQGLQFLIQYYNGEERAKGNILERFSAQQFPDLHSELNLSSLELGDSALYFCASSVGGIMNTEAFFGQGTRLTVV.

The V and J genes are TRBV19 and TRBJ2-1; 7 positions match TRBD2. The CDR3 is made up of 17 amino acids. CDR1 LNHDA and CDR2 SQIVND come from the germline V gene (reference sequence). V lost 2 bases, J lost 0 bases, and 7 bases stayed unmatched. CDR3 sequence reads: CASSIFGGGSSYNEQFF. The CDR3 DNA reads TGTGCCAGTAGTATATTCGGGGGAGGGAGCTCCTACAATGAGCAGTTCTTC.

The gene calls are TRBV4-3 and TRBJ2-7; 9 bases align to TRBD1. This CDR3 has 15 amino acids. Trimming cost V 4 bases and J 5 bases; bases outside gene matches: 9. Germline V gene lookup returns CDR1 LGHNA and CDR2 YSLEER. The CDR3 loop reads CASSPTGGPYHEQYF. The CDR3 coding sequence is TGCGCCAGCAGCCCCACAGGGGGCCCTTACCACGAGCAGTACTTC.

This chain joins TRBV6-5 and TRBJ2-1; D unclear. The V end was cut by 0 bases, the J end by 9 bases, with 9 bases between. Germline assignment: CDR1 MNHEY and CDR2 SVGAGI. The CDR3 has 13 residues. CDR3 in amino acids: CASSYSMVGEQFF. In DNA form, the CDR3 reads TGTGCCAGCAGTTACTCGATGGTAGGTGAGCAGTTCTTC.

The chain's CDR3 is CASSRDRAANEKLFF. In nucleotides, the CDR3 is TGTGCCAGTAGTAGGGACAGGGCGGCTAATGAAAAACTGTTTTTT. V and J are TRBV19 and TRBJ1-4, with TRBD1 matching over 9 bases. The germline V gene encodes CDR1 LNHDA and CDR2 SQIVND (reference sequence). The CDR3 loop spans 15 amino acids. The trim removed 4 bases at V and 3 bases at J, leaving 3 bases unmatched.

The chain uses TRBV2 and TRBJ2-7, with D hard to call. This CDR3 contains 10 residues. V dropped 5 bases and J dropped 5 bases, with 4 bases sitting between them. The germline CDR1 and CDR2 sequences are SNHLY and FYNNEI. CDR3 region: CASSFHEQYF. The CDR3 DNA reads as TGTGCCAGCAGTTTCCACGAGCAGTACTTC.

The chain has TRBV28 and TRBJ1-2; the D is unclear. The CDR3 spans 17 residues. V was cut by 6 bases and J by 2 bases, with 22 bases left in between. Germline V gene data show CDR1 as MDHEN and CDR2 as SYDVKM. In DNA form, the CDR3 reads TGTGCCAGCAGAGATGTGTACCCAGGCCCGTCAAACTATGGCTACACCTTC. It encodes CASRDVYPGPSNYGYTF.

The V call is TRBV6-1, the J call TRBJ2-7; 9 nucleotides align to TRBD2. Per the germline V gene, CDR1 is MNHNS and CDR2 is SASEGT. The trim removed 10 bases at V and 6 bases at J, leaving 7 bases unmatched. The CDR3 is 12 amino acids. For the CDR3, the DNA is TGTGCCATCGAAAGCGGGGGGTCCGAGCAGTACTTC. This encodes CAIESGGSEQYF.

The chain joins TRBV4-3 to TRBJ2-3; the D gene could be TRBD1 or TRBD2 (5 bases each). The V end lost 0 bases, the J end lost 5 bases, and 18 bases lay between the germline ends. Per germline, CDR1 LGHNA and CDR2 YSLEER. This CDR3 region has 17 residues. In DNA, the CDR3 is TGCGCCAGCAGCCAAGATTTCCGCGGGTGGGGCAGAGATACGCAGTATTTT. This encodes CASSQDFRGWGRDTQYF.

The rearrangement joins TRBV28 to TRBJ2-3; D is possibly TRBD1 or TRBD2 (5 bases each). V lost 3 bases and J 2 bases, leaving 12 bases between the germline ends. The CDR3 loop spans 15 amino acids. The germline gives CDR1 MDHEN, CDR2 SYDVKM. The CDR3 protein is CASSFQRTSTDTQYF. CDR3 nucleotide sequence: TGTGCCAGCAGTTTCCAGCGGACATCCACAGATACGCAGTATTTT.

This chain uses TRBV5-1 with TRBJ2-1; D is undetermined. The CDR3 loop spans 15 amino acids. The germline V and J ends were trimmed by 0 bases and 3 bases, with 10 bases remaining between them. Germline V CDR1 and CDR2: SGHRS, YFSETQ. The CDR3 DNA follows: TGCGCCAGCAGCTTGGAGCACCTACACTACAATGAGCAGTTCTTC. It yields the protein CASSLEHLHYNEQFF.

This clone was observed once. The CDR3 nucleotides read TGTGCCACCAGCAGAGATCCACCCGGGACTAGCGTAACCTACGAGCAGTACTTC. Its protein is CATSRDPPGTSVTYEQYF. V is TRBV15 and J is TRBJ2-7; TRBD2 aligns across 10 bases. The V segment lost 0 bases and the J segment 2 bases; nucleotides outside the gene matches: 10. The CDR3 runs to 18 residues. From germline, CDR1 is LNHNV and CDR2 YYDKDF (reference sequence). Combining the CDR3 with reference TRBV15 and TRBJ2-7 gives the whole variable domain DAMVIQNPRYQVTQFGKPVTLSCSQTLNHNVMYWYQQKSSQAPKLLFHYYDKDFNNEADTPDNFQSRRPNTSFCFLDIRSPGLGDTAMYLCATSRDPPGTSVTYEQYFGPGTRLTVT.

V usage is TRBV28 and J usage is TRBJ2-7; D might be TRBD1 (5 bases). Germline V gene data show CDR1 as MDHEN and CDR2 as SYDVKM. The V gene lost 3 bases and the J gene lost 3 bases, with 12 bases spanning the gap. There are 14 residues in the CDR3. CDR3 in amino acids: CASSLAQAFYEQYF. The DNA of the CDR3 is TGTGCCAGCAGTTTGGCACAGGCCTTCTACGAGCAGTACTTC.

The chain links TRBV19 to TRBJ1-2; 9 bases match TRBD1. CDR3 size: 15 residues. Germline V CDR1 and CDR2: LNHDA, SQIVND (reference sequence). The J segment lost 4 bases and the V segment lost 5 bases, leaving 8 bases of the junction unmatched. DNA of the CDR3: TGTGCCAGTAGTGCGACAGGGGGACAAGGCTATGGCTACACCTTC. This codes for CASSATGGQGYGYTF.

The rearrangement links TRBV14 to TRBJ2-5; D is uncertain. Germline CDR1 SGHDN, CDR2 FVKESK. CDR3 length: 16 amino acids. V gave up 4 bases and J gave up 1 base, with 16 bases separating them. The CDR3 reads CASSPWVGRFQETQYF. In DNA, the CDR3 is TGTGCCAGCAGCCCCTGGGTCGGTCGCTTCCAAGAGACCCAGTACTTC.

This clone was counted once. The chain employs TRBV7-2 and TRBJ1-6, with 8 bases aligning to TRBD1. J gave up 9 bases and V 5 bases, and 9 bases lay outside the gene matches. The CDR3 totals 15 residues. Looked up from germline, CDR1 is SGHTA and CDR2 is FQGNSA. The CDR3 loop is CASSIRGPVGSPLHF. For the CDR3, the DNA is TGTGCCAGCAGCATCAGGGGGCCCGTGGGTTCACCCCTCCACTTT.

The V call is TRBV14, the J call TRBJ2-3; the D gene is possibly TRBD2 (6 bases). V lost 1 base to trimming and J lost 6 bases, with 17 bases between them. CDR1 is SGHDN, CDR2 FVKESK, per germline. This CDR3 has 16 amino acids. CDR3 amino acids: CASSQVGDREWDTQYF. CDR3 in DNA: TGTGCCAGCAGCCAAGTTGGGGATCGGGAGTGGGATACGCAGTATTTT.

The V call is TRBV5-6, the J call TRBJ2-2; D remains unclear. Trimming took 6 bases from V and 0 from J, leaving 12 bases between them. Germline CDR1 and CDR2: SGHDT and YYEEEE. CDR3 length equals 15 residues. CDR3 residues: CASIKTVANTGELFF. In DNA form, the CDR3 reads TGTGCCAGCATCAAAACAGTGGCGAACACCGGGGAGCTGTTTTTT.

This clone was observed a single time. The J gene is TRBJ2-7, the V gene TRBV15; 11 nucleotides agree with TRBD1. From germline, CDR1 is LNHNV and CDR2 YYDKDF (reference sequence). Germline trimming cut 1 base from V and 3 bases from J; bases unmatched to any gene: 5. The CDR3 sequence is 16 residues long. DNA for the CDR3: TGTGCCACCAGCAGAGGAGGACAGGGGGCTTTCTACGAGCAGTACTTC. It yields the protein CATSRGGQGAFYEQYF.

V and J are TRBV6-6 and TRBJ2-1; 7 bases match TRBD2. After removal of 5 bases from V and 11 bases from J, the junction contained 12 bases not matched to a gene. Germline loops: CDR1 MNHNY, CDR2 SVGAGI (reference sequence). The CDR3 spans 14 residues. The CDR3 is CASSAGLVRYKQFF. The CDR3 nucleotides read TGTGCCAGCAGTGCTGGACTAGTTAGGTATAAGCAGTTCTTC.